A single sample gave rise to the 17 T cell receptor beta chains below, sequenced in a study of blood T cell repertoires in COVID-19. Method: immunoSEQ multiplex PCR; TCRdb's copy keeps in-frame clones and lacks some. The table lists more than 110,000 clones, roughly 89% of them singletons. The sequencing sample was made of PBMCs or T cells enriched from blood (not recorded which). Source of these receptors: a man aged 45 to 65 who had recovered from COVID-19.

The rearrangement links TRBV9 to TRBJ2-3; 9 bases agree with TRBD1. The CDR3 loop spans 15 amino acids. After removal of 4 bases from V and 3 bases from J, the junction contained 6 bases not matched to a gene. Looked up from germline, CDR1 is SGDLS and CDR2 is YYNGEE. This chain's CDR3 is CASSQDRGTTDTQYF. CDR3 DNA sequence: TGTGCCAGCAGCCAAGACAGGGGGACAACAGATACGCAGTATTTT.

This chain uses TRBV19 with TRBJ1-2; tentative D call: TRBD1 (6 bases). Per germline, CDR1 LNHDA and CDR2 SQIVND (reference sequence). The CDR3 is 17 amino acids. The ends were cut back, 5 bases at V and 1 base at J, with 20 bases in the middle. In DNA, the CDR3 is TGTGCCAGTAGTTCCCCTCCGCGTGGACAGATTAACTATGGCTACACCTTC. It translates to CASSSPPRGQINYGYTF. The full variable domain, its missing parts supplied by reference TRBV19 and TRBJ1-2, is DGGITQSPKYLFRKEGQNVTLSCEQNLNHDAMYWYRQDPGQGLRLIYYSQIVNDFQKGDIAEGYSVSREKKESFPLTVTSAQKNPTAFYLCASSSPPRGQINYGYTFGSGTRLTVV.

The chain combines TRBV28 with TRBJ1-6, with 7 bases aligning to TRBD1. This CDR3 has 15 residues. Germline CDR1 is MDHEN and CDR2 is SYDVKM. V shed 6 bases and J 7 bases; nucleotides not matched to a gene: 9. CDR3 DNA sequence: TGTGCCAGCAGAGCGCCGGGACAGAGAAATTCACCCCTCCACTTT. Its translation is CASRAPGQRNSPLHF.

V gene TRBV18 combines with J gene TRBJ2-3; 9 bases are a match to TRBD2. V shed 3 bases, J shed 0 bases, and the junction held 10 bases outside the gene matches. CDR3 length: 18 amino acids. CDR1 is KGHSH, CDR2 LQKENI, per germline. CDR3 in DNA: TGTGCCAGCTCACCCAAGACCATAGCGGGAGCGAGCACAGATACGCAGTATTTT. Residues: CASSPKTIAGASTDTQYF.

This clone was observed a single time. The J gene is TRBJ1-4, the V gene TRBV2; 8 positions agree with TRBD1. Germline CDR1 reads SNHLY; CDR2 reads FYNNEI. V was pared by 7 bases and J by 8 bases, with 9 bases of the junction left unmatched. The CDR3 has 14 residues. The CDR3 sequence: CASNGDRGYEKLFF. CDR3 bases: TGTGCCAGCAATGGTGACAGGGGTTACGAAAAACTGTTTTTT.

The V gene is TRBV4-3, the J gene TRBJ2-2; 7 bases line up with TRBD2. Trimming removed 3 bases from V and 2 bases from J; junction bases left unmatched: 18. Germline V CDR1 and CDR2: LGHNA, YSLEER. This CDR3 spans 20 amino acids. The CDR3 DNA sequence: TGCGCCAGCAGCCAGGGCCAGCGGGGTAGCAGCCATCCCAACACCGGGGAGCTGTTTTTT. Encoded protein: CASSQGQRGSSHPNTGELFF.

The chain has TRBV7-9 and TRBJ2-7, with D maybe TRBD2 (5 bases). CDR1 is SEHNR and CDR2 is FQNEAQ in the germline V gene (reference sequence). The CDR3 is made up of 12 amino acids. Trimming took 1 base from V and 7 from J, leaving 8 bases between them. CDR3 DNA: TGTGCCAGCAGCTTAGATCGGAGGGAGCAGTACTTC. The encoded protein is CASSLDRREQYF.

This clone has just a few counts. This sequence joins TRBV6-2 or TRBV6-3 and TRBJ2-5; TRBD2 aligns across 9 bases. The J segment lost 5 bases and the V segment lost 0 bases, leaving 13 bases of the junction unmatched. CDR1 and CDR2 from the germline V gene are MNHEY and SVGEGT. This CDR3 is built from 18 residues. Here the CDR3 reads CASSYSNSRLAVTETQYF. The DNA for the CDR3 is TGTGCCAGCAGTTACTCGAATTCAAGACTAGCGGTAACGGAGACCCAGTACTTC.

The gene calls are TRBV19 and TRBJ2-2; perhaps TRBD2 as D (6 bases). The CDR3 runs 13 residues. V was cut by 3 bases and J by 7 bases, with 9 bases left in between. The germline gives CDR1 LNHDA, CDR2 SQIVND (reference sequence). CDR3 DNA sequence: TGTGCCAGTAGTATGGGGGGACTCGGGGAGCTGTTTTTT. Its translation: CASSMGGLGELFF. The complete variable domain, with remaining parts taken from reference TRBV19 and TRBJ2-2, reads DGGITQSPKYLFRKEGQNVTLSCEQNLNHDAMYWYRQDPGQGLRLIYYSQIVNDFQKGDIAEGYSVSREKKESFPLTVTSAQKNPTAFYLCASSMGGLGELFFGEGSRLTVL.

This clone was seen only once. The rearrangement joins TRBV5-1 to TRBJ2-4; perhaps TRBD1 as D (6 bases). This CDR3 contains 16 residues. V was trimmed by 2 bases and J by 1 base, leaving 13 bases between them. Germline CDR1 reads SGHRS; CDR2 reads YFSETQ. DNA of the CDR3: TGCGCCAGCAGCTTAGTCTATCAGGGGGCCAAAAACATTCAGTACTTC. This gives the protein CASSLVYQGAKNIQYF.

Concerning this clone itself: The same CDR3 can be traced to other DNA sequences in this sample. The CDR3, as DNA: TGTGCCAGCTCACCGTCGACAGATACGCAGTATTTT. Its protein is CASSPSTDTQYF. The genes are TRBV18 and TRBJ2-3; D is ambiguous. V was trimmed by 3 bases and J by 3 bases, leaving 4 bases between them. The CDR3 has 12 amino acids. Per germline, CDR1 KGHSH and CDR2 LQKENI.

The chain employs TRBV5-4 and TRBJ2-6; TRBD1 is a possible D gene (7 bases). Germline-derived CDR1 and CDR2 are SGHNT and YYREEE (reference sequence). The CDR3 is 17 residues long. V gave up 0 bases and J gave up 3 bases, with 13 bases separating them. The CDR3 is CASSLGGRDSGANVLTF. DNA of the CDR3: TGTGCCAGCAGCTTGGGGGGGCGGGACAGTGGGGCCAACGTCCTGACTTTC.

This clone was observed a single time. CDR3 in DNA: TGTGCCAGCAGCTTCGGACAGGGCAGGAATGAAAAACTGTTTTTT. Translation: CASSFGQGRNEKLFF. The V and J genes are TRBV7-9 and TRBJ1-4, with 8 bases matching TRBD1. The germline gives CDR1 SEHNR, CDR2 FQNEAQ (reference sequence). CDR3 length equals 15 residues. The trim removed 3 bases at V and 5 bases at J, leaving 5 bases unmatched.

This clone appeared a few times. The V call is TRBV5-1, the J call TRBJ1-5; tentative D call: TRBD1 (6 bases). Trimming removed 4 bases from V and 2 bases from J, with 10 bases in between. Germline lookup yields CDR1 SGHRS and CDR2 YFSETQ. The CDR3 spans 14 residues. For the CDR3, the DNA is TGCGCCAGCAGCGTCTCAGGGGGCAATCAGCCCCAGCATTTT. Its protein is CASSVSGGNQPQHF.

The genes are TRBV7-2 and TRBJ2-2; 13 bases line up with TRBD2. After removal of 1 base from V and 4 bases from J, the junction contained 0 bases not matched to a gene. The CDR3 loop spans 16 amino acids. Germline V CDR1 and CDR2: SGHTA, FQGNSA. Here the CDR3 DNA reads TGTGCCAGCAGCTTAGGACTAGCGGGAGGCACCGGGGAGCTGTTTTTT. Its translation: CASSLGLAGGTGELFF.

V gene TRBV19 combines with J gene TRBJ1-2; 8 bases are a match to TRBD1. Trimming took 4 bases from V and 3 from J; bases not matched to a gene: 10. This CDR3 region has 16 residues. Germline assignment: CDR1 LNHDA and CDR2 SQIVND (reference sequence). For the CDR3, the DNA is TGTGCCAGTAGTAGACAACAGGGGGTTTGGGACTATGGCTACACCTTC. Residues: CASSRQQGVWDYGYTF.

The chain links TRBV5-1 to TRBJ2-7; D may be TRBD2 (5 bases). The germline gives CDR1 SGHRS, CDR2 YFSETQ. V was clipped by 0 bases and J by 5 bases, with 12 bases between them. The CDR3 is 14 amino acids. The CDR3 bases are TGCGCCAGCAGCTTGGGTGAACTGGAGGACGAGCAGTACTTC. Translating gives CASSLGELEDEQYF.